This T cell receptor beta chain was sequenced in a study of blood T cell repertoires in COVID-19. For the study at large: The United States, Italy and Spain provided the acute and convalescent COVID-19 samples. PBMCs, B-cell-depleted T cells, or T cells were the source of the cDNA or gDNA that made up the material.

The CDR3 sequence is 17 residues long. Original analysis: By means of reference gene primer amplification, nucleated cell counts were estimated. Clones were read by immunoSEQ multiplex PCR, and TCRdb kept only the in-frame ones, dropping some. The V and J calls and clone size come from that table; D and trimming were worked out from the DNA. Of 50,000 to 60,000 clones listed, approximately 90% are singletons. The chain has TRBV21-1 and TRBJ1-1; the D call of TRBD1 is as the table states it, not checked on the DNA. TRBV21-1 represents a pseudogene. Sequenced: peripheral blood. This TCR was sampled from a man aged 35 to 55 with acute or convalescent COVID-19. CDR3 in DNA: TGTGCCAGCAGCCCGAATTCGCAGGGGGGAATGAACACTGAAGCTTTCTTT. It codes for CASSPNSQGGMNTEAFF.